This entry describes one T cell receptor beta chain. This clonotype was counted between two and nine times. There is no known antigen for this receptor. No qualities accompany the bases; no much larger clone lies one base away. This specimen comes from a study of T cell repertoires in cytomegalovirus infection (dated by TCRdb to the late 2010s). Looking at the study overall: Recently identified HLA-C-restricted CMV epitopes, whose presentation resists viral immunomodulation, were targeted by peptide stimulations together with well-studied HLA-B-restricted epitopes. The HLA type of each donor mattered for the analysis, because public TCR beta signatures pointed to carriage of CMV infection along with the matching HLA type.

The instrument given in TCRdb is Illumina HiSeq 1500. TCRdb trimmed the raw reads at Q25, called clones with MiXCR and kept productive beta chains. Every CDR3 protein is listed once, alongside the most common genes and DNA of its rows. Recorded for this sample are just over 450,000 distinct CDR3 sequences; more than 40% of them occurred a single time. The leading ten clones occupy about 41% of the sample. What the research found in general, with its limitations: In both this cohort and an independent roughly 350-donor cohort, the cumulative frequency of public TCR beta family members distinguished carriers of CMV infection plus the relevant HLA type. The ex vivo response was dominated by HLA-C-restricted CMV-specific TCR beta clonotypes, which also provided the single most frequent clonotype in two of eight donors.

Trimming at the junction amounts to 5 bases on V and 1 base on J, and the germline ends lie 11 bases apart. The CDR3 starts with the cysteine, ends with the phenylalanine, and has 14 residues. Only CDR3 DNA remains: 42 bases, in frame from the first base. Taken from the germline V gene, the CDR1 and CDR2 loops are SGHTA and FQGNSA. The treatment or condition label, read with the paper, signifies: in vitro stimulation with specific CMV peptide epitopes to enrich CMV-specific T cells. This chain joins TRBV7-2 to TRBJ1-1; the D gene cannot be resolved reliably. Source: cultured PBMCs, taken from culture after CMV antigen stimulation. This TCR derives from a human donor in good health (CMV status not recorded). Some clones in this sample may be carry-over from other donors' samples. Here the CDR3 is given as CASSAPGWNTEAFF. The nucleotides read TGTGCCAGCAGCGCCCCCGGCTGGAACACTGAAGCTTTCTTT.